The source of this T cell receptor (beta chain) is a study of cytomegalovirus exposure and HLA in healthy donors. Study-wide context: In a later analysis, it was reported that the roughly 120 validation repertoires had been produced on the same platform as the roughly 700 repertoires belonging to the first cohort.

Profiling relied on immunoSEQ multiplex PCR, and the TCRdb table lists in-frame clones only, not all of them. Among about 130,000 clones, approximately 95% were seen once, and the ten largest hold 1.5% to 2%. V shed 3 bases and J 4 bases; nucleotides not matched to a gene: 5. Germline V lookup: CDR1 LNHDA, CDR2 SQIVND (reference sequence). This CDR3 contains 15 residues. Worth noting for this clone: The antigen remains unidentified.

The study, taken as a whole, reports: Reported performance of the classifier showed diagnosis of cytomegalovirus status with high specificity and sensitivity. In vitro, three CMV-associated chains proved specific for CMV antigens.

The sequencing sample was made of PBMCs. The chain uses TRBV19 and TRBJ1-5, with TRBD1 matching 8 bases. The receptor comes from a man aged 18 to 30 in good health and CMV-seronegative. The CDR3 region is CASSIWTGLNQPQHF. Written as DNA, the CDR3 is TGTGCCAGTAGTATTTGGACAGGGCTAAATCAGCCCCAGCATTTT.